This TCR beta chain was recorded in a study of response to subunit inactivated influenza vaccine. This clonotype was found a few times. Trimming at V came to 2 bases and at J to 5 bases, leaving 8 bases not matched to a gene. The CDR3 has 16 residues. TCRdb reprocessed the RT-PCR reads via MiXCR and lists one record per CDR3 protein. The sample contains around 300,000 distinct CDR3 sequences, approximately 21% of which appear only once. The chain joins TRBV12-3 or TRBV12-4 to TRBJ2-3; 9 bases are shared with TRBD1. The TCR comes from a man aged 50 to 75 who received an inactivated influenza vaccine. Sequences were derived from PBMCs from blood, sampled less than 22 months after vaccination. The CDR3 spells CASSLRTGDLRDTQYF. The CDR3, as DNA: TGTGCCAGCAGTTTAAGGACAGGGGACTTGAGAGATACGCAGTATTTT.